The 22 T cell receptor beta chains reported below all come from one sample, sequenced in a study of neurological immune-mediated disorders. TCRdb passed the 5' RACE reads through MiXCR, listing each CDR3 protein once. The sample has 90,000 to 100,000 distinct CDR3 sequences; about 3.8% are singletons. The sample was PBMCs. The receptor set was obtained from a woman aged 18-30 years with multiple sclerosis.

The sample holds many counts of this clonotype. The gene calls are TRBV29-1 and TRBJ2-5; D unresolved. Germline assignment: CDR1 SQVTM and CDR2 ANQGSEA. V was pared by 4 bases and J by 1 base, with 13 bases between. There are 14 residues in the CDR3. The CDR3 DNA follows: TGCAGCGTTGCTCGGCAGACCTTCCAAGAGACCCAGTACTTC. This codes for CSVARQTFQETQYF.

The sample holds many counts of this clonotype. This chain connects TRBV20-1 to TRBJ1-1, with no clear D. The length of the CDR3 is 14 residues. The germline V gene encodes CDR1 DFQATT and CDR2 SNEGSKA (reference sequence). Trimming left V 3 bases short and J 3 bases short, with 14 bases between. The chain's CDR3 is CSASGTASDTEAFF. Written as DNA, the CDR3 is TGCAGTGCTAGTGGTACAGCATCCGACACTGAAGCTTTCTTT.

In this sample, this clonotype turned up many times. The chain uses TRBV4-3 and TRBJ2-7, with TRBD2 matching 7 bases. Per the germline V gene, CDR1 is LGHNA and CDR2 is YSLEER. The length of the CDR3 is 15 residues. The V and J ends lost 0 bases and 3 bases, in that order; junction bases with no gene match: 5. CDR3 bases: TGCGCCAGCAGCCAAGATAGACTAGCCCACTACGAGCAGTACTTC. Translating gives CASSQDRLAHYEQYF.

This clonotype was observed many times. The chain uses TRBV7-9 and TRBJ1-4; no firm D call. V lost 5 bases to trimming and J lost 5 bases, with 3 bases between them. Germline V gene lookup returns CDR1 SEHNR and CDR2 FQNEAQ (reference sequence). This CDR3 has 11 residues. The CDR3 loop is CASSRNEKLFF. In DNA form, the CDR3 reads TGTGCCAGCAGCCGGAATGAAAAACTGTTTTTT.

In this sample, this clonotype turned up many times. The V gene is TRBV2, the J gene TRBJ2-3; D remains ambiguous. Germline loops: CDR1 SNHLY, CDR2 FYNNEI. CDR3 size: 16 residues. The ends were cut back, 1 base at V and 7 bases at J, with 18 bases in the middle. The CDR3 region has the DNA TGTGCCAGCAGTGAAGAAGAGCGTAGGGTGGGTTATACGCAGTATTTT. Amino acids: CASSEEERRVGYTQYF.

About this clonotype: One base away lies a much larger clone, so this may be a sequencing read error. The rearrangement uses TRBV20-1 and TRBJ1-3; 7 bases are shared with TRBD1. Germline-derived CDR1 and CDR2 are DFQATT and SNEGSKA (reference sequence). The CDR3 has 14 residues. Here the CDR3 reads CSAGDSGSGSTIYF. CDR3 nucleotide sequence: TGCAGTGCTGGGGACAGCGGCTCTGGAAGCACCATATATTTT.

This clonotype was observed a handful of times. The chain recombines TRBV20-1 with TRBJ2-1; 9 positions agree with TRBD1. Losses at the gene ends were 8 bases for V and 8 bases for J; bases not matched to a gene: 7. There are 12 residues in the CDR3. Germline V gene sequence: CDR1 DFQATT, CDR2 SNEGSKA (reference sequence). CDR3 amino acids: CSTTGGLDEQFF. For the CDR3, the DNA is TGCAGTACAACAGGGGGCTTAGATGAGCAGTTCTTC.

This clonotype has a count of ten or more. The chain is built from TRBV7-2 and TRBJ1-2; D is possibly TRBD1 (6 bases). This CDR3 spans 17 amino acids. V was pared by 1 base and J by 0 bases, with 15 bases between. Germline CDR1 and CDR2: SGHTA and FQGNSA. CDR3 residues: CASSLGGGGRANYGYTF. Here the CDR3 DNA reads TGTGCCAGCAGCTTAGGGGGCGGGGGGCGAGCTAACTATGGCTACACCTTC. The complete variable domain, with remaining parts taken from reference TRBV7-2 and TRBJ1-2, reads GAGVSQSPSNKVTEKGKDVELRCDPISGHTALYWYRQSLGQGLEFLIYFQGNSAPDKSGLPSDRFSAERTGGSVSTLTIQRTQQEDSAVYLCASSLGGGGRANYGYTFGSGTRLTVV.

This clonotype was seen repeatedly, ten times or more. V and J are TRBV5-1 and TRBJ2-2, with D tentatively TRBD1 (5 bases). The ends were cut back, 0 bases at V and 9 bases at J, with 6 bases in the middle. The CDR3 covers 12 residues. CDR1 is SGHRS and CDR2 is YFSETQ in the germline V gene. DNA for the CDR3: TGCGCCAGCAGCTTGGAGGGGAGGGAGCTGTTTTTT. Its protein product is CASSLEGRELFF.

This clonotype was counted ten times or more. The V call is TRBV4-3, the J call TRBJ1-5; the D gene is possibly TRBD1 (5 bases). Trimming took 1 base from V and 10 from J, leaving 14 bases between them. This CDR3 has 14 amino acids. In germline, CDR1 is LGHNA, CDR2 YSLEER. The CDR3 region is CASSQGLLRGPQHF. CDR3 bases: TGCGCCAGCAGCCAAGGCCTCCTAAGGGGACCCCAGCATTTT.

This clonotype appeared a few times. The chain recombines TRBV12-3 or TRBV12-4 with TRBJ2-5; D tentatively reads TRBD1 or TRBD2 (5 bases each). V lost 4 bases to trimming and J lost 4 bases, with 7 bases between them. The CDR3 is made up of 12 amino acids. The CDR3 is CASSWGPETQYF. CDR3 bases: TGTGCCAGCAGTTGGGGACCAGAGACCCAGTACTTC.

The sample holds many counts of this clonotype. This CDR3 reads CASSLRKGGGESNTGELFF. CDR3 nucleotides: TGTGCCAGCAGTTTAAGGAAGGGAGGCGGGGAATCGAACACCGGGGAGCTGTTTTTT. V and J are TRBV12-3 or TRBV12-4 and TRBJ2-2, with D possibly being TRBD2 (6 bases). The CDR3 consists of 19 residues. V shed 2 bases and J shed 0 bases, with 19 bases lying between them.

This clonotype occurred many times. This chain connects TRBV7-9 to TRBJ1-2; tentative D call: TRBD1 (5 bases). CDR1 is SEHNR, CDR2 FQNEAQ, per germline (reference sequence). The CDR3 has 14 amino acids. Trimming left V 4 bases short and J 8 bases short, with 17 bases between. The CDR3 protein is CASSSIVLQGGYTF. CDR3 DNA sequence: TGTGCCAGCAGCTCAATAGTGTTGCAGGGAGGCTACACCTTC.

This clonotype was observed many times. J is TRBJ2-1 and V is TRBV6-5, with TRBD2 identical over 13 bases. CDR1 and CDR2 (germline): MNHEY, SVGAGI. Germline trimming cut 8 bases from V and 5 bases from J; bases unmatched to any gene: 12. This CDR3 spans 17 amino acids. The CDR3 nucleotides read TGTGCCAGCCAGCAACTAGCGGGGGGGCTCCAGAACAATGAGCAGTTCTTC. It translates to CASQQLAGGLQNNEQFF.

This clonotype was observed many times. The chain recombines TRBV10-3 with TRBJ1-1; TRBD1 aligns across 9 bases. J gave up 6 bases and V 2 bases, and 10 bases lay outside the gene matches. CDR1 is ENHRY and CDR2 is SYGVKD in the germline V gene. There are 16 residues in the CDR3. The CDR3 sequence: CAISEDRTGVWSEAFF. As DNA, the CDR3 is TGTGCCATCAGTGAGGATAGGACAGGGGTTTGGTCTGAAGCTTTCTTT.

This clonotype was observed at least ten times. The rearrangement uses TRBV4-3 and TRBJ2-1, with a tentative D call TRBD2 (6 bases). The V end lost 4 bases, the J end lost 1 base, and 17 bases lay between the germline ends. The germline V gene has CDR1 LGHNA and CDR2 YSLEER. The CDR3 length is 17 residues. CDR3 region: CASSLSLLADSYNEQFF. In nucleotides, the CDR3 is TGCGCCAGCAGCCTGTCATTATTAGCGGATTCCTACAATGAGCAGTTCTTC.

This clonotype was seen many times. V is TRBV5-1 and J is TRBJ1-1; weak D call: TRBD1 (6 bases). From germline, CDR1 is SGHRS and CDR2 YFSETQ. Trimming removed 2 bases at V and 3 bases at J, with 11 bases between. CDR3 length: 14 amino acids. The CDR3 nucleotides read TGCGCCAGCAGCTTACAGGGAGCAGACACTGAAGCTTTCTTT. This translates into CASSLQGADTEAFF.

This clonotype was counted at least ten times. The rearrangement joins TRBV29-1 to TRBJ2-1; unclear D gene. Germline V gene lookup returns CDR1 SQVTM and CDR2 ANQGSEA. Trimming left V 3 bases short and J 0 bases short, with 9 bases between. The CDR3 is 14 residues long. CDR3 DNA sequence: TGCAGCGTTGATCTGAAAAGCTCCTACAATGAGCAGTTCTTC. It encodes CSVDLKSSYNEQFF.

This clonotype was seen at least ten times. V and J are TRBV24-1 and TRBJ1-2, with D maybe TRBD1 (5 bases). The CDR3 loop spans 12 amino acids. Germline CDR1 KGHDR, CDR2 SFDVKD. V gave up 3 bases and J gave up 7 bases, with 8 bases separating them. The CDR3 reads CATSDRTRGYTF. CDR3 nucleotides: TGTGCCACCAGTGATAGGACACGTGGCTACACCTTC.

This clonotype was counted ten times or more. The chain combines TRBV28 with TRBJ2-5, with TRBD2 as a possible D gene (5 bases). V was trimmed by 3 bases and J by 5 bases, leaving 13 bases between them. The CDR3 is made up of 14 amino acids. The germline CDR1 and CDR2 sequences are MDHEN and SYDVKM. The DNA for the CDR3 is TGTGCCAGCAGTTTCAGCGGAAGTCTGGAGACCCAGTACTTC. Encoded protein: CASSFSGSLETQYF.

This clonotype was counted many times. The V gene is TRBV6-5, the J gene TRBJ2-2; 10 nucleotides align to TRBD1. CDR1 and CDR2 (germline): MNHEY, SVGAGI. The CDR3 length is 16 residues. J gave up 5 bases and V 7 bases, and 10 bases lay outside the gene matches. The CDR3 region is CASTTPGQGWTGELFF. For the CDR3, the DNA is TGTGCCAGCACCACACCGGGACAGGGGTGGACCGGGGAGCTGTTTTTT.

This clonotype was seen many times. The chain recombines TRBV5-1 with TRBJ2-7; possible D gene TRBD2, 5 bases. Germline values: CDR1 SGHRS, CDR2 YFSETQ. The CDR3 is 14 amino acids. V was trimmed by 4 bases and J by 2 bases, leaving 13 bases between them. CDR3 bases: TGCGCCAGCAGCCCCGGGGTAGCCGCCTACGAGCAGTACTTC. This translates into CASSPGVAAYEQYF.